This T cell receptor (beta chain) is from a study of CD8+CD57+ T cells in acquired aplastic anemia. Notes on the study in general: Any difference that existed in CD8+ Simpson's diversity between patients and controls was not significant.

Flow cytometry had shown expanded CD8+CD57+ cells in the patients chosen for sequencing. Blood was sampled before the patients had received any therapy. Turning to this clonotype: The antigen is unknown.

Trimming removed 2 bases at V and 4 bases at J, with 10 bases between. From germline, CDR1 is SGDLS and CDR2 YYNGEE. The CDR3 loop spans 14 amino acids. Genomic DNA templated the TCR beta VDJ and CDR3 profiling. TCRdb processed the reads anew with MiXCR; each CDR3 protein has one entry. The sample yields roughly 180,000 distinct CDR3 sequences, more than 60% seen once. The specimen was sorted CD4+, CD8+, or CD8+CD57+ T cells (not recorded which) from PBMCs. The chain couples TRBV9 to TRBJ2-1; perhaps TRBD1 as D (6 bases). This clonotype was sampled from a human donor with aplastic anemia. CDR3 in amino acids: CASSVTTGYNEQFF. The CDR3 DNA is TGTGCCAGCAGCGTGACCACAGGGTACAATGAGCAGTTCTTC.